Listed below are T cell receptor beta chains from one sample, sequenced in a study of blood T cells in healthy people across ages. MiXCR, run by TCRdb on the 5' RACE reads, gives a single entry per CDR3 protein. The sample yields fewer than 1.5 million distinct CDR3 sequences, 40% to 50% seen once. The source material was blood. All receptors come from a woman aged 18-35 years in good health. Each CDR3 is given with its conserved first and last residue. A D gene is named only where the DNA matches it firmly. Clone sizes are given selectively: once, few, many, or a class where the clone is expanded.

j_call v_call d_call clone_size cdr3_aa cdr3_nt
TRBJ2-1 TRBV12-3/TRBV12-4 TRBD2 . CASRPSGSRWFF TGTGCCAGCAGACCTAGCGGGAGTAGATGGTTCTTC
TRBJ2-7 TRBV12-3/TRBV12-4 . . CASSFSHFEGAEQYF TGTGCCAGCAGTTTTTCCCACTTCGAAGGGGCCGAGCAGTACTTC
TRBJ2-5 TRBV7-9 TRBD2 few CASRATSGRETQYF TGTGCCAGCAGAGCTACTAGCGGGAGAGAGACCCAGTACTTC
TRBJ2-7 TRBV5-4 TRBD2 . CASSIGTSGYYEQYF TGTGCCAGCAGCATCGGGACTAGCGGATATTACGAGCAGTACTTC
TRBJ1-1 TRBV12-3/TRBV12-4 TRBD1 . CASRLNQGASDAFF TGTGCCAGCAGGCTTAATCAGGGGGCCTCGGACGCTTTCTTT
TRBJ2-1 TRBV18 TRBD2 . CASSPRGEWMEQFF TGTGCCAGCTCACCCCGGGGGGAGTGGATGGAGCAGTTCTTC
TRBJ2-7 TRBV18 TRBD1 . CASSPMGTRGQGFAYEQYF TGTGCCAGCTCACCGATGGGGACGAGAGGACAGGGATTTGCCTACGAGCAGTACTTC
TRBJ2-7 TRBV19 . . CAATRWSNYEQYF TGTGCCGCTACGCGATGGTCGAACTACGAGCAGTACTTC
TRBJ1-1 TRBV7-9 TRBD1 few CASSPQGVNTEAFF TGTGCCAGCAGCCCACAGGGGGTTAACACTGAAGCTTTCTTT
TRBJ1-1 TRBV6-6 . . CASSDGGENTEAFF TGTGCCAGCAGTGACGGGGGCGAGAACACTGAAGCTTTCTTT
TRBJ2-2 TRBV5-6 . few CASSLFGLNTGELFF TGTGCCAGCAGCTTGTTTGGGTTAAACACCGGGGAGCTGTTTTTT
TRBJ2-7 TRBV5-1 . once CASSLVSRVRVYEQYF TGCGCCAGCAGCTTGGTAAGCAGGGTCCGTGTCTACGAGCAGTACTTC
TRBJ2-7 TRBV6-5 . . CASSYKPNRAQYPSYEQYF TGTGCCAGCAGTTACAAGCCGAATAGGGCCCAATACCCGTCCTACGAGCAGTACTTC
TRBJ2-3 TRBV20-1 . few CSARRSSATSTDTQYF TGCAGTGCTAGAAGGTCTAGCGCGACTAGCACAGATACGCAGTATTTT
TRBJ2-5 TRBV7-9 . . CASSFDGSETQYF TGTGCCAGCAGCTTCGACGGCTCGGAGACCCAGTACTTC
TRBJ2-5 TRBV7-3 . . CASSSSTGIGETQYF TGTGCCAGCAGCTCATCCACAGGGATCGGAGAGACCCAGTACTTC
TRBJ2-6 TRBV6-5 . . CASKRTSSGANVLTF TGTGCCAGCAAGAGGACGTCCTCTGGGGCCAACGTCCTGACTTTC
TRBJ2-3 TRBV29-1 . . CSVDVGTSTDTQYF TGCAGCGTTGACGTTGGGACTAGCACAGATACGCAGTATTTT
TRBJ2-1 TRBV27 TRBD1 . CASGEGQGVYNEQFF TGTGCCAGCGGCGAGGGACAGGGTGTGTATAATGAGCAGTTCTTC
TRBJ1-2 TRBV18 TRBD1 once CASSPSIGQTGDGYTF TGTGCCAGCTCACCCAGTATCGGGCAGACAGGGGATGGCTACACCTTC
TRBJ2-7 TRBV11-2 . few CASSPLRGDEQYF TGTGCCAGCAGCCCACTACGTGGCGACGAGCAGTACTTC
TRBJ2-1 TRBV2 . . CASSPEVPGAREQFF TGTGCCAGCAGCCCCGAAGTTCCGGGGGCACGGGAGCAGTTCTTC
TRBJ2-5 TRBV6-5 TRBD1 once CASSYNFLGTGVETQYF TGTGCCAGCAGTTACAACTTTCTAGGGACAGGGGTAGAGACCCAGTACTTC
TRBJ2-1 TRBV6-1 TRBD2 few CATSFSGSMDEQFF TGTGCCACCTCATTTAGCGGGAGTATGGATGAGCAGTTCTTC
TRBJ2-3 TRBV7-8 TRBD1 . CASSGIRQGYTDTQYF TGTGCCAGCAGCGGAATACGACAGGGCTACACAGATACGCAGTATTTT
TRBJ2-5 TRBV3-1 . . CASHTAGHQVGTQYF TGTGCCAGCCATACTGCGGGACACCAAGTGGGGACCCAGTACTTC
TRBJ2-1 TRBV4-1 . few CASSEIGASSYNEQFF TGCGCCAGCAGTGAGATCGGGGCTAGCTCCTACAATGAGCAGTTCTTC
TRBJ2-5 TRBV27 TRBD2 . CTSRPLGTGGQETQYF TGTACCAGCAGACCCCTTGGGACGGGGGGTCAAGAGACCCAGTACTTC
TRBJ1-5 TRBV28 TRBD1 . CASSLGAGGPAVPQHF TGTGCCAGCAGTTTAGGGGCAGGGGGTCCCGCCGTGCCCCAGCATTTT
TRBJ1-6 TRBV4-1 . few CASSQVGGTESPLHF TGCGCCAGCAGCCAAGTTGGGGGGACTGAGTCACCCCTCCACTTT